The rows below give T cell receptor beta chains drawn from one sample of a study of cytomegalovirus exposure and HLA in healthy donors. Data came from immunoSEQ multiplex PCR; TCRdb stores just in-frame clones and leaves some out. The table shows 100,000 or so clones, with about 95% occurring only once. Sequenced input: PBMCs. These receptors were collected from a woman under 30 in good health and CMV-seronegative. Both conserved end residues are part of each CDR3. The D gene is left open where the match is weak. The size field is filled for only some rows; it gives once, few, many or a size class.

D	V	J	size	CDR3	DNA
-	TRBV5-5	TRBJ1-2	-	CASSSSSGTPVKEGYTF	TGTGCCAGCAGCTCATCTTCCGGGACTCCGGTAAAAGAGGGCTACACCTTC
TRBD1	TRBV15	TRBJ1-2	-	CATSRDRTGYTF	TGTGCCACCAGCCGGGACAGGACGGGCTACACCTTC
TRBD1	TRBV9	TRBJ1-3	-	CASSVDLRGTGGNTIYF	TGTGCCAGCAGCGTAGACCTGAGGGGGACAGGAGGAAACACCATATATTTT
-	TRBV7-6	TRBJ2-3	-	CASSRRSTPSPDTQYF	TGTGCCAGCAGCCGGAGATCTACCCCTAGCCCAGATACGCAGTATTTT
-	TRBV5-6	TRBJ1-1	-	CASRIGVNTEAFF	TGTGCCAGCAGAATCGGAGTCAACACTGAAGCTTTCTTT
TRBD2	TRBV25-1	TRBJ2-7	-	CASSGWGGRYSYEQYF	TGTGCCAGCAGTGGGTGGGGCGGGAGGTACTCCTACGAGCAGTACTTC
-	TRBV7-6	TRBJ1-5	-	CASSRGYSNQPQHF	TGTGCCAGCAGCCGAGGGTATAGCAATCAGCCCCAGCATTTT
-	TRBV10-3	TRBJ2-2	-	CAIDSRDTGELFF	TGTGCCATCGATAGCCGAGACACCGGGGAGCTGTTTTTT
TRBD2	TRBV5-1	TRBJ2-1	-	CASSLTLAGGNEQFF	TGCGCCAGCAGCTTGACACTAGCGGGAGGCAATGAGCAGTTCTTC
-	TRBV7-2	TRBJ1-3	-	CASSPFENTIYF	TGTGCCAGCAGCCCATTTGAGAACACCATATATTTT
TRBD2	TRBV6-1	TRBJ2-5	-	CASSELYGGGDKETQYF	TGTGCCAGCAGTGAATTATACGGGGGGGGAGACAAAGAGACCCAGTACTTC
-	TRBV7-9	TRBJ2-3	-	CASSLELRPDTQYF	TGTGCCAGCAGCTTGGAGCTCCGTCCAGATACGCAGTATTTT
TRBD2	TRBV27	TRBJ2-5	-	CASSIGTSGEETQYF	TGTGCCAGCAGTATCGGGACTAGCGGGGAAGAGACCCAGTACTTC
-	TRBV19	TRBJ2-5	-	CASSMLSGLPQETQYF	TGTGCCAGTAGTATGTTGTCGGGACTCCCTCAAGAGACCCAGTACTTC
TRBD2	TRBV9	TRBJ2-5	-	CASSYSGGARETQYF	TGTGCCAGCAGCTATAGCGGGGGGGCTAGGGAGACCCAGTACTTC
-	TRBV2	TRBJ1-4	-	CASSVSLSEEKLFF	TGTGCCAGCAGTGTCTCCTTATCGGAGGAAAAACTGTTTTTT
TRBD2	TRBV27	TRBJ2-1	-	CASRDSGRARFPYNEQFF	TGTGCCAGCAGAGATAGCGGGAGGGCCCGTTTCCCCTACAATGAGCAGTTCTTC
TRBD1	TRBV6-5	TRBJ1-2	-	CASSSVGGTDYGYTF	TGTGCCAGCAGTTCGGTGGGTGGGACAGACTATGGCTACACCTTC
-	TRBV4-1	TRBJ2-7	-	CASSQESTGSSLSYEQYF	TGCGCCAGCAGCCAAGAAAGCACTGGTAGCTCCCTCTCCTACGAGCAGTACTTC
TRBD2	TRBV30	TRBJ2-5	-	CAWNRAGKKTQYF	TGTGCCTGGAATCGAGCGGGAAAAAAGACCCAGTACTTC
-	TRBV4-1	TRBJ2-3	-	CASSQQGMYSSTDTQYF	TGCGCCAGCAGCCAACAGGGGATGTACTCTAGCACAGATACGCAGTATTTT
TRBD1	TRBV5-1	TRBJ1-1	-	CASSSRDRVGAFF	TGCGCCAGCAGCTCCCGGGACAGGGTTGGAGCTTTCTTT
-	TRBV27	TRBJ2-2	-	CASRTPRTVTGELFF	TGTGCCAGCAGAACACCCCGGACAGTCACCGGGGAGCTGTTTTTT
-	TRBV2	TRBJ2-1	-	CASSEALLGVGMDNEQFF	TGTGCCAGCAGTGAAGCGCTTCTCGGGGTGGGGATGGACAATGAGCAGTTCTTC
TRBD1	TRBV10-3	TRBJ1-2	-	CAISGSDRGYGYTF	TGTGCCATCAGTGGCTCCGACAGGGGGTATGGCTACACCTTC
TRBD2	TRBV5-6	TRBJ2-3	once	CASRPLAGGMTDTQYF	TGTGCCAGCAGGCCGTTAGCGGGAGGAATGACAGATACGCAGTATTTT
TRBD2	TRBV5-1	TRBJ2-1	-	CASSPLAGGWEEQFF	TGCGCCAGCAGCCCGCTAGCGGGAGGTTGGGAGGAGCAGTTCTTC
TRBD2	TRBV25-1	TRBJ2-7	once	CASSASGRYEQYF	TGTGCCAGCAGTGCAAGCGGGAGATACGAGCAGTACTTC
TRBD2	TRBV30	TRBJ2-1	-	CACETSGSPPIF	TGTGCCTGTGAGACTAGCGGGAGTCCCCCCATCTTC
TRBD1	TRBV9	TRBJ1-1	-	CASSATGGGGTEAFF	TGTGCCAGCAGCGCTACAGGGGGCGGGGGCACTGAAGCTTTCTTT
-	TRBV27	TRBJ1-1	-	CASSLARGTEAFF	TGTGCCAGCAGTCTGGCCCGAGGGACTGAAGCTTTCTTT
-	TRBV2	TRBJ1-1	-	CASRLAGDTEAFF	TGTGCCAGCAGGCTTGCAGGGGACACTGAAGCTTTCTTT
TRBD1	TRBV27	TRBJ2-1	-	CASSAPRTGISNEQFF	TGTGCCAGCAGTGCTCCCCGGACAGGGATTTCCAATGAGCAGTTCTTC
TRBD2	TRBV10-3	TRBJ2-1	-	CAISGLAGGAYNEQFF	TGTGCCATCAGTGGACTAGCGGGAGGTGCTTACAATGAGCAGTTCTTC
-	TRBV7-9	TRBJ1-1	-	CASSLGGGDTEAFF	TGTGCCAGCAGCCTAGGAGGGGGAGACACTGAAGCTTTCTTT